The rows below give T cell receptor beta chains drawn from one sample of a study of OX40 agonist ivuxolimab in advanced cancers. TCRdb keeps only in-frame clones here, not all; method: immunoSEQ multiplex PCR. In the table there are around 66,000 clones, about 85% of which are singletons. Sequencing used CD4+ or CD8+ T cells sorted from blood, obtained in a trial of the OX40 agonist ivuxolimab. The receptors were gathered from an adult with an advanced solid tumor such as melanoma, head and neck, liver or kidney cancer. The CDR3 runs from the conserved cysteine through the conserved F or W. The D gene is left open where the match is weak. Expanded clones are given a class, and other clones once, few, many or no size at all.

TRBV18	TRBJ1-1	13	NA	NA	CASSTGMNTEAFF	TGTGCCAGCTCAACAGGGATGAACACTGAAGCTTTCTTT
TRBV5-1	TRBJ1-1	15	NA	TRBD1	CASSWTGAAGTEAFF	TGCGCCAGCAGCTGGACAGGGGCCGCCGGCACTGAAGCTTTCTTT
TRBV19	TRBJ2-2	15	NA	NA	CASRRRGSNTGELFF	TGTGCCAGTAGGCGACGGGGATCGAACACCGGGGAGCTGTTTTTT
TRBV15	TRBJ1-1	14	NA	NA	CATSRAGPSPEAFF	TGTGCCACCAGCAGGGCGGGACCTTCCCCTGAAGCTTTCTTT
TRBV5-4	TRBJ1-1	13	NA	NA	CASSPPNGFEAFF	TGTGCCAGCAGCCCCCCGAACGGGTTCGAGGCTTTCTTT
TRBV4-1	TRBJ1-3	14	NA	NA	CASSQGLSGNTIYF	TGCGCCAGCAGCCAGGGCCTCTCTGGAAACACCATATATTTT
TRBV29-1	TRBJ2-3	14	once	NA	CSATTGTSTDTQYF	TGCAGCGCCACCACCGGGACTAGCACAGATACGCAGTATTTT
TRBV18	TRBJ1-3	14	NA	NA	CASSPKSNGNTIYF	TGTGCCAGCTCACCAAAGTCGAATGGAAACACCATATATTTT
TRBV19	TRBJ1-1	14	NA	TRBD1	CASSIGQGGTEAFF	TGTGCCAGTAGTATAGGACAGGGCGGCACTGAAGCTTTCTTT
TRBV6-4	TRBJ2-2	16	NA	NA	CASSDNRGGDTGELFF	TGTGCCAGCAGTGACAACAGGGGCGGGGACACCGGGGAGCTGTTTTTT
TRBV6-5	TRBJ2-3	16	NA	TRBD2	CASSYSLSGVSYTQYF	TGTGCCAGCAGTTACTCGCTTAGCGGGGTATCTTATACGCAGTATTTT
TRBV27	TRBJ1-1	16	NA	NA	CASSLAPGHYPTEAFF	TGTGCCAGCAGCCTAGCCCCGGGACACTATCCCACTGAAGCTTTCTTT
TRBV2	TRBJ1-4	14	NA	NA	CASSESTANEKLFF	TGTGCCAGCAGTGAATCCACAGCTAATGAAAAACTGTTTTTT
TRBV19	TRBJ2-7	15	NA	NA	CASSIIQGTFYEQYF	TGTGCCAGTAGTATTATTCAGGGTACCTTCTACGAGCAGTACTTC
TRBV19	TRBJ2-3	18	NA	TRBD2	CASSPIPRLAVSTDTQYF	TGTGCCAGTAGCCCCATACCGCGACTAGCGGTTAGCACAGATACGCAGTATTTT
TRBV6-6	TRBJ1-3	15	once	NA	CASSYGGGVGNTIYF	TGTGCCAGCAGTTACGGCGGGGGCGTAGGAAACACCATATATTTT
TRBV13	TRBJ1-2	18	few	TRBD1	CASSLIDNFGTGDYGYTF	TGTGCCAGCAGCTTAATCGATAATTTCGGGACAGGGGACTATGGCTACACCTTC
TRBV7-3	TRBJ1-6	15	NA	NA	CASSFEGNYNSPLHF	TGTGCCAGCAGCTTTGAGGGCAACTATAATTCACCCCTCCACTTT
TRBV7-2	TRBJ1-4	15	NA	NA	CASSLVETVLEKLFF	TGTGCCAGCAGCTTAGTCGAGACAGTGCTAGAAAAACTGTTTTTT
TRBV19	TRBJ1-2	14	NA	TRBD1	CASSISGTDGGYTF	TGTGCCAGTAGTATTTCTGGGACAGACGGAGGCTACACCTTC
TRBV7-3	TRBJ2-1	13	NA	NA	CASSLLGPNEQFF	TGTGCCAGCAGCCTCCTGGGGCCCAATGAGCAGTTCTTC
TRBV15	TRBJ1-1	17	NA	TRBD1	CATSRDWDRGLGTEAFF	TGTGCCACCAGCAGAGATTGGGACAGGGGATTGGGGACTGAAGCTTTCTTT
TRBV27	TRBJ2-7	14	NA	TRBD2	CASSPGLASHEQYF	TGTGCCAGCTCGCCGGGACTAGCTAGCCACGAGCAGTACTTC
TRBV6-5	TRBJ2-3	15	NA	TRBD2	CASRSSGGGGDTQYF	TGTGCCAGCAGGTCTAGCGGGGGCGGGGGAGATACGCAGTATTTT
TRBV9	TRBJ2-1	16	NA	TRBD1	CASSVGPTWTGAEQFF	TGTGCCAGCAGCGTAGGCCCGACTTGGACAGGGGCTGAGCAGTTCTTC
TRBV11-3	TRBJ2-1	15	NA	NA	CASSRDSSSYNEQFF	TGTGCCAGCAGCCGCGACAGTAGCTCCTACAATGAGCAGTTCTTC
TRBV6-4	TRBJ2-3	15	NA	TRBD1	CASSDGTGGLDTQYF	TGTGCCAGCAGTGACGGGACAGGGGGTCTCGATACGCAGTATTTT